Following are 5 T cell receptor beta chains from one sample sequenced in a study of post-analysis software for immune sequencing data. The study, taken as a whole, reports: Four to six TRBV segments were more frequent in patients than controls; TRBV5-6, TRBV5-1 and TRBV20-1 belonged to this group.

No antigen has been assigned to these receptors. Unique molecular identifiers were built into the TCR beta cDNA libraries. A single record per CDR3 protein comes from TCRdb applying MiXCR to the PCR reads. The table includes 500,000 to 600,000 distinct CDR3 sequences, roughly 45% detected once. Sequencing input: blood. The receptors were gathered from a girl aged 10 to 17 with multiple sclerosis.

The chain couples TRBV12-3 or TRBV12-4 to TRBJ2-5, with 9 bases matching TRBD2. The assigned J gene may be wrong: the sequence end matches TRBJ2-7 better. The CDR3 totals 16 residues. CDR3 DNA: TGTGCCAGCAGTTTAGTTGGGACTAGCCTCTTCTACGAGCAGTACTTC. Protein: CASSLVGTSLFYEQYF.

V and J are TRBV7-2 and TRBJ2-7, with 11 positions matching TRBD2. J gave up 2 bases and V 9 bases, and 3 bases lay outside the gene matches. CDR1 is SGHTA, CDR2 FQGNSA, per germline. CDR3 length equals 13 residues. This chain's CDR3 is CASRLAGTYEQYF. DNA of the CDR3: TGTGCCAGTCGACTAGCGGGGACCTACGAGCAGTACTTC. The whole variable domain, filled in from reference TRBV7-2 and TRBJ2-7, reads GAGVSQSPSNKVTEKGKDVELRCDPISGHTALYWYRQSLGQGLEFLIYFQGNSAPDKSGLPSDRFSAERTGGSVSTLTIQRTQQEDSAVYLCASRLAGTYEQYFGPGTRLTVT.

V usage is TRBV20-1 and J usage is TRBJ2-7; TRBD1 matches at 7 bases. Germline CDR1 reads DFQATT; CDR2 reads SNEGSKA (reference sequence). The CDR3 is 15 residues long. The J segment lost 3 bases and the V segment lost 1 base, leaving 9 bases of the junction unmatched. CDR3 DNA: TGCAGTGCTAGAGGGGACAGCCGGCAGAGCTACGAGCAGTACTTC. Translating it yields CSARGDSRQSYEQYF.

V usage is TRBV5-1 and J usage is TRBJ1-5; maybe TRBD1 (6 bases). The V gene's germline CDR1 is SGHRS and CDR2 YFSETQ. CDR3 length: 13 amino acids. V dropped 0 bases and J dropped 7 bases, with 8 bases sitting between them. The DNA of the CDR3 is TGCGCCAGCAGCTTGGATGGGGGCCAGCCCCAGCATTTT. This encodes CASSLDGGQPQHF. Supplemented by reference TRBV5-1 and TRBJ1-5, the full variable domain reads KAGVTQTPRYLIKTRGQQVTLSCSPISGHRSVSWYQQTPGQGLQFLFEYFSETQRNKGNFPGRFSGRQFSNSRSEMNVSTLELGDSALYLCASSLDGGQPQHFGDGTRLSIL.

This chain links TRBV5-5 with TRBJ2-5; D unresolved. The CDR3 is made up of 15 amino acids. The germline CDR1 and CDR2 sequences are SGHKS and YYEKEE (reference sequence). Trimming removed 0 bases at V and 5 bases at J, with 14 bases between. DNA of the CDR3: TGTGCCAGCAGCTTGGAGCTACTCCGCAGCGAGACCCAGTACTTC. Residues: CASSLELLRSETQYF. The whole variable domain, remainder taken from reference TRBV5-5 and TRBJ2-5, is DAGVTQSPTHLIKTRGQQVTLRCSPISGHKSVSWYQQVLGQGPQFIFQYYEKEERGRGNFPDRFSARQFPNYSSELNVNALLLGDSALYLCASSLELLRSETQYFGPGTRLLVL.